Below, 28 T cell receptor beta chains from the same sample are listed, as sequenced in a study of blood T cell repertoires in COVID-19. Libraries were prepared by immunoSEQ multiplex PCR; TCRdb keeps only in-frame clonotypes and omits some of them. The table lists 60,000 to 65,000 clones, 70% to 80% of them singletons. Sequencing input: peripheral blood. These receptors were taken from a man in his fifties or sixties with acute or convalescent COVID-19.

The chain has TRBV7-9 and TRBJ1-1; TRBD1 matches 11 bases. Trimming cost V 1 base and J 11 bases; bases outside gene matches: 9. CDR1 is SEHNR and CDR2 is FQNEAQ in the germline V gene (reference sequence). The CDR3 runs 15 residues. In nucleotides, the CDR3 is TGTGCCAGCAGCTTAGAGCGGACAGGGGGCGCGTGGGCTTTCTTT. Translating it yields CASSLERTGGAWAFF.

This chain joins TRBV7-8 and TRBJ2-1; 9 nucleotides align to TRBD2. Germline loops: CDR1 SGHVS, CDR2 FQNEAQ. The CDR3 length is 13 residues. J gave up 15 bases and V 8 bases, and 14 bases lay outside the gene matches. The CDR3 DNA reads TGTGCCAGCGCCCATGCCCGAGCGGGAGGTTGGTTCTTC. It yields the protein CASAHARAGGWFF.

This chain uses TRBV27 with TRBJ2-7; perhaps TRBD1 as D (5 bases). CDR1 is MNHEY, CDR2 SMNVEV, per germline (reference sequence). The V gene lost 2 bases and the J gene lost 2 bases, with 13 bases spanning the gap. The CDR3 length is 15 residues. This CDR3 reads CASSLHSDNPYEQYF. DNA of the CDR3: TGTGCCAGCAGTTTACACTCGGACAATCCCTACGAGCAGTACTTC.

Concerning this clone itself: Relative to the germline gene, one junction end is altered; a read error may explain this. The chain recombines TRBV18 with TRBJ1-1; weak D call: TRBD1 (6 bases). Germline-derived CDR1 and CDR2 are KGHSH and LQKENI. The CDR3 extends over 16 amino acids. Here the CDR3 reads CASSPQPGHENTEAFF. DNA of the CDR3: TGTGCCAGCTCCCCACAACCGGGACACGAGAACACTGAAGCTTTCTTT.

The DNA of the CDR3 is TGTGCCAGCAGCCAAGATGGGAAGGGAGTGAGTCAGCCCCAGCATTTT. Protein: CASSQDGKGVSQPQHF. The rearrangement uses TRBV4-2 and TRBJ1-5, with unresolved D. The CDR3 loop spans 16 amino acids. V lost 0 bases and J lost 6, with 15 bases in between. Germline lookup yields CDR1 LGHNA and CDR2 YNFKEQ.

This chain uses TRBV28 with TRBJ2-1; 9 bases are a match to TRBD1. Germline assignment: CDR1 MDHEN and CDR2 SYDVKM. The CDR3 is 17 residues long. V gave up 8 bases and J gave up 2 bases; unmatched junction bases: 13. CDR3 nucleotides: TGTGCCAGCTCCTACCGGGACAGGGCCCTCCCCTACAATGAGCAGTTCTTC. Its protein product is CASSYRDRALPYNEQFF.

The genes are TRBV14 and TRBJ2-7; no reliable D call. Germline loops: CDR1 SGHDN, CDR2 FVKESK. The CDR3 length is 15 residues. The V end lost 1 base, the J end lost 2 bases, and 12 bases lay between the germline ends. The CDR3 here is CASSQGGRVTYEQYF. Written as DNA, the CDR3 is TGTGCCAGCAGCCAAGGTGGCCGGGTAACCTACGAGCAGTACTTC.

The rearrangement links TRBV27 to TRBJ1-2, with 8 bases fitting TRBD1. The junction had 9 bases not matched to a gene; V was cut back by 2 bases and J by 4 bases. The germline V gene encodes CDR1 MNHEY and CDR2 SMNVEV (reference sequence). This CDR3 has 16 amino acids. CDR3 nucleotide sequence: TGTGCCAGCAGTTTAGCCCTCGGGACAGGAGGCTATGGCTACACCTTC. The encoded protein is CASSLALGTGGYGYTF.

CDR3 DNA: TGCGCCAGCAGTGGACAGGGCAATCAGCCCCAGCATTTT. As protein: CASSGQGNQPQHF. The V call is TRBV10-2, the J call TRBJ1-5; tentatively, D is TRBD1 (6 bases). Trimming cost V 4 bases and J 2 bases, with 6 bases left between them. Germline values: CDR1 WSHSY, CDR2 SAAADI. The CDR3 has 13 amino acids.

Here the CDR3 reads CASSLLGGHSYNEQFF. In nucleotides, the CDR3 is TGTGCCAGCAGTTTATTGGGAGGCCACTCCTACAATGAGCAGTTCTTC. The chain has TRBV28 and TRBJ2-1; a possible D gene is TRBD2 (6 bases). Trimming took 1 base from V and 0 from J, leaving 10 bases between them. CDR3 size: 16 residues. Germline V gene sequence: CDR1 MDHEN, CDR2 SYDVKM.

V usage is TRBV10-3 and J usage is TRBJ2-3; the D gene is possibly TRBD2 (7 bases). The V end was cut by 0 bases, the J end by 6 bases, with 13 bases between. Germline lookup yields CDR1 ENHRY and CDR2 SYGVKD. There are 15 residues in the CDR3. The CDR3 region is CAISESLAGADTQYF. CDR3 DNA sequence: TGTGCCATCAGTGAGTCTCTGGCGGGGGCTGATACGCAGTATTTT.

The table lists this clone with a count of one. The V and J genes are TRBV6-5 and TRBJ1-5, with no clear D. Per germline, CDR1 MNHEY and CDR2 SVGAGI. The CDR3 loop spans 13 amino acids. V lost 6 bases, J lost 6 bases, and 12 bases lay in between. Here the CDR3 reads CASSFDIVQPQHF. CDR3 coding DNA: TGTGCCAGCAGCTTCGACATAGTTCAGCCCCAGCATTTT.

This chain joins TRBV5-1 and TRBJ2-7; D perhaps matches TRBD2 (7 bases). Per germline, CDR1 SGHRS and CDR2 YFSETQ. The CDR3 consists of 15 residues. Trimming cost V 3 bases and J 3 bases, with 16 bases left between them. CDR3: CASSSRGGSVYEQYF. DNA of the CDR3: TGCGCCAGCAGCTCCAGGGGAGGGTCGGTCTACGAGCAGTACTTC.

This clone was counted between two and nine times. The CDR3 DNA is TGTGCCAGCAGTTATTTCGGGACAGCGGGCACCGGGGAGCTGTTTTTT. This sequence encodes CASSYFGTAGTGELFF. This chain uses TRBV6-5 with TRBJ2-2; D might be TRBD1 (7 bases). The CDR3 spans 16 residues. Germline V CDR1 and CDR2: MNHEY, SVGAGI. Deletions cut 3 bases from V and 4 bases from J, with 15 bases between.

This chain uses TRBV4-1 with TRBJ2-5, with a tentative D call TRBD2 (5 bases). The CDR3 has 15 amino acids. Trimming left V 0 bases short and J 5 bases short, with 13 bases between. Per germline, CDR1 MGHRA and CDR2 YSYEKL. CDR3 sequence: CASSQDGRGLETQYF. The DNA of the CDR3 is TGCGCCAGCAGCCAAGATGGTCGGGGATTGGAGACCCAGTACTTC.

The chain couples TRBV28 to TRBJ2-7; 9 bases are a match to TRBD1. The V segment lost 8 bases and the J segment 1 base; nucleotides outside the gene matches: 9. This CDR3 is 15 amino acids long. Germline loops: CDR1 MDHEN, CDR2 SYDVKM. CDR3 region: CASVPGGTGSYEQYF. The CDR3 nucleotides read TGTGCCAGCGTACCTGGGGGGACAGGGTCCTACGAGCAGTACTTC. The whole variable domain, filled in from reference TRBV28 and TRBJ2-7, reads DVKVTQSSRYLVKRTGEKVFLECVQDMDHENMFWYRQDPGLGLRLIYFSYDVKMKEKGDIPEGYSVSREKKERFSLILESASTNQTSMYLCASVPGGTGSYEQYFGPGTRLTVT.

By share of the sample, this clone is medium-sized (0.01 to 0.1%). CDR3 loop: CASSSGQGRLADTQYF. The CDR3 DNA is TGTGCCAGCAGCTCCGGACAGGGGAGGTTGGCAGATACGCAGTATTTT. This chain joins TRBV7-6 and TRBJ2-3, with 9 positions matching TRBD1. There are 16 residues in the CDR3. CDR1 and CDR2 from the germline V gene are SGHVS and FNYEAQ. V was clipped by 4 bases and J by 4 bases; unmatched bases: 9.

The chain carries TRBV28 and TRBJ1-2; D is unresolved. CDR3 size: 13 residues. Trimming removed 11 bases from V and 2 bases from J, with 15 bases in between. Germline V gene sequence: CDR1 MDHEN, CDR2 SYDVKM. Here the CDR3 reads CALRRVGNYGYTF. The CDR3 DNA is TGTGCCCTCCGACGAGTCGGGAACTATGGCTACACCTTC.

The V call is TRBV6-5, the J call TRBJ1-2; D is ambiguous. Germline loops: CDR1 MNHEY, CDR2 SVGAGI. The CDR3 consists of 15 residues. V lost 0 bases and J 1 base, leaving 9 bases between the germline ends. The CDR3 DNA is TGTGCCAGCAGTTACTCGCCCGGTATTAACTATGGCTACACCTTC. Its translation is CASSYSPGINYGYTF.

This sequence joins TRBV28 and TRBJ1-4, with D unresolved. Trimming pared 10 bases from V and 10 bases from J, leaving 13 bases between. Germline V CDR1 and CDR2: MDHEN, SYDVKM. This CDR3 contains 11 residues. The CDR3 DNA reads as TGTGCCACCGGGATCAAGCGAAAACTGTTTTTT. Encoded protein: CATGIKRKLFF.

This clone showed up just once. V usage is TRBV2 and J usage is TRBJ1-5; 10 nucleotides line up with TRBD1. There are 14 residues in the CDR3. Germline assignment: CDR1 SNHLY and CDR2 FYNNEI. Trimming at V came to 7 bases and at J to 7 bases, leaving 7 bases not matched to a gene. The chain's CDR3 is CASTKGQGRQPQHF. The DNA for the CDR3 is TGTGCCAGCACTAAGGGACAGGGGCGCCAGCCCCAGCATTTT.

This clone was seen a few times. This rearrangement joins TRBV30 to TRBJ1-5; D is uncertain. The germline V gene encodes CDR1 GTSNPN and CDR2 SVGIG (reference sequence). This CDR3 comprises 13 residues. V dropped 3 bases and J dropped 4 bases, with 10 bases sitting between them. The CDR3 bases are TGTGCCTGGAGAGGAAGGGAGAATCAGCCCCAGCATTTT. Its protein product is CAWRGRENQPQHF.

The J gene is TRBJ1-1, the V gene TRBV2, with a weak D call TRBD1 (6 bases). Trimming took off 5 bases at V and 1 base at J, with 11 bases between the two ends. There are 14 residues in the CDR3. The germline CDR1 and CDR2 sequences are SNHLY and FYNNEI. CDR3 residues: CASSLQGENTEAFF. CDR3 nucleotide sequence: TGTGCCAGCAGTTTACAGGGTGAGAACACTGAAGCTTTCTTT.

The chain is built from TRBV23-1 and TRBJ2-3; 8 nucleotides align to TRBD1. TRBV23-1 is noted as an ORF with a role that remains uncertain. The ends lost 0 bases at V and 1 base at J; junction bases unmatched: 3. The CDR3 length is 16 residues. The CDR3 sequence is CASSQSQGQGTDTQYF. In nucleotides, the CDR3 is TGCGCCAGCAGTCAATCTCAGGGACAGGGCACAGATACGCAGTATTTT.

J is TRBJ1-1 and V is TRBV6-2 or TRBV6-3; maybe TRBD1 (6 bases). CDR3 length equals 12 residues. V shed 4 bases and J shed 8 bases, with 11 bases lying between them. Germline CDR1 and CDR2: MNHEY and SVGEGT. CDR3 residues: CASSFLTGEAFF. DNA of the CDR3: TGTGCCAGCAGTTTCCTAACAGGGGAAGCTTTCTTT.

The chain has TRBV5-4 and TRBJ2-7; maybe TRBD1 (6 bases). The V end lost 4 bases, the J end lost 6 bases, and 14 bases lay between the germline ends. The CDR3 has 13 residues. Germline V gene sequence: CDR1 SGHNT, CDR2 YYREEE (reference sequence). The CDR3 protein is CASSNPTGSEQYF. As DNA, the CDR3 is TGTGCCAGCAGCAACCCGACAGGAAGCGAGCAGTACTTC.

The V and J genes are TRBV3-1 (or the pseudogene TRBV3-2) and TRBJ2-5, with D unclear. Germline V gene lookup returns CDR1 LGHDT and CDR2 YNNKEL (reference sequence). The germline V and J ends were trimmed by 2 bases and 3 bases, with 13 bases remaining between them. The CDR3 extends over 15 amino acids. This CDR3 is CASSQLAGGKETQYF. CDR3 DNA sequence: TGTGCCAGCAGCCAATTGGCCGGCGGCAAAGAGACCCAGTACTTC.

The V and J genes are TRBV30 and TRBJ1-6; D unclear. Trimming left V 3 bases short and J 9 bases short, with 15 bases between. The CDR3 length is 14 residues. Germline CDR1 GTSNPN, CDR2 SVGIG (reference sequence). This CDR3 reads CAWRQLPTGSPLHF. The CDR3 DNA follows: TGTGCCTGGAGGCAACTCCCCACGGGTTCACCCCTCCACTTT.